The 24 T cell receptor beta chains presented below share a single source sample, sequenced in a study of cytomegalovirus exposure and HLA in healthy donors. Vbeta (60) and Jbeta (13) primers were used in the PCR. Profiling relied on immunoSEQ multiplex PCR, and the TCRdb table lists in-frame clones only, not all of them. The sample carries around 120,000 clones, 60% to 85% recorded once. The material sequenced was PBMCs. The receptors shown here come from a woman aged 30 to 39 in good health and CMV-seropositive.

The chain carries TRBV10-1 and TRBJ2-1, with D tentatively TRBD1 (6 bases). CDR1 WNHNN and CDR2 SYGVQD come from the germline V gene (reference sequence). Trimming left V 3 bases short and J 12 bases short, with 6 bases between. The CDR3 totals 10 residues. Written as DNA, the CDR3 is TGCGCCAGCAGTGACAGGGGGCAGTTCTTC. This gives the protein CASSDRGQFF.

A remark on this clone: Other DNA sequences in the sample encode the same CDR3. The gene calls are TRBV6-1 and TRBJ1-2; 8 positions agree with TRBD1. Germline V gene data show CDR1 as MNHNS and CDR2 as SASEGT. Trimming at V came to 2 bases and at J to 4 bases, leaving 3 bases not matched to a gene. The CDR3 totals 14 residues. The chain's CDR3 is CASSEQGAGYGYTF. The CDR3 nucleotides read TGTGCCAGCAGTGAACAGGGGGCCGGCTATGGCTACACCTTC.

The chain combines TRBV25-1 with TRBJ2-2; 10 nucleotides line up with TRBD2. The germline V gene has CDR1 MGHDK and CDR2 SYGVNS. Trimming removed 1 base from V and 5 bases from J; junction bases left unmatched: 4. This CDR3 has 16 amino acids. CDR3 nucleotides: TGTGCCAGCAGTGAATCCAGGACTAGCGGAACCGGGGAGCTGTTTTTT. Its protein product is CASSESRTSGTGELFF.

CDR3 in amino acids: CASSKSGNQQETQYF. The CDR3 bases are TGTGCCAGCAGCAAATCCGGGAACCAACAAGAGACCCAGTACTTC. The V call is TRBV7-9, the J call TRBJ2-5, with D tentatively TRBD2 (5 bases). CDR1 is SEHNR and CDR2 is FQNEAQ in the germline V gene (reference sequence). The CDR3 consists of 15 residues. V dropped 5 bases and J dropped 2 bases, with 15 bases sitting between them.

The chain couples TRBV15 to TRBJ2-5, with D tentatively TRBD1 (6 bases). The CDR3 consists of 17 residues. CDR1 is LNHNV, CDR2 YYDKDF, per germline (reference sequence). V was trimmed by 0 bases and J by 4 bases, leaving 18 bases between them. The DNA for the CDR3 is TGTGCCACCAGCAGAGACCAGGCAGGGGCCGCGGGAGAGACCCAGTACTTC. As protein: CATSRDQAGAAGETQYF.

J is TRBJ2-1 and V is TRBV25-1, with D hard to call. This CDR3 region has 13 residues. Trimming cost V 0 bases and J 7 bases, with 7 bases left between them. Germline-derived CDR1 and CDR2 are MGHDK and SYGVNS. CDR3 residues: CASSEYIGNEQFF. For the CDR3, the DNA is TGTGCCAGCAGTGAATATATCGGGAATGAGCAGTTCTTC.

The chain is built from TRBV7-2 and TRBJ2-5; 7 bases line up with TRBD1. Germline V gene sequence: CDR1 SGHTA, CDR2 FQGNSA. The V segment lost 4 bases and the J segment 6 bases; nucleotides outside the gene matches: 5. The CDR3 runs to 13 residues. CDR3 DNA sequence: TGTGCCAGCAGCTCCGACAGGGTGCAGACCCAGTACTTC. The encoded protein is CASSSDRVQTQYF. Full variable domain (rest looked up from reference TRBV7-2 and TRBJ2-5): GAGVSQSPSNKVTEKGKDVELRCDPISGHTALYWYRQSLGQGLEFLIYFQGNSAPDKSGLPSDRFSAERTGGSVSTLTIQRTQQEDSAVYLCASSSDRVQTQYFGPGTRLLVL.

This clone occurred once. This sequence joins TRBV9 and TRBJ1-2; TRBD1 might be the D (6 bases). Trimming took off 0 bases at V and 2 bases at J, with 14 bases between the two ends. The germline gives CDR1 SGDLS, CDR2 YYNGEE. The CDR3 runs 16 residues. The CDR3 region has the DNA TGTGCCAGCAGCGTAGCCCCGACAGGTGGGAACTATGGCTACACCTTC. Translating gives CASSVAPTGGNYGYTF.

The rearrangement links TRBV4-3 to TRBJ1-2; 8 bases are shared with TRBD1. Germline CDR1 and CDR2: LGHNA and YSLEER. J was trimmed by 7 bases and V by 5 bases; bases with no gene match: 9. This CDR3 spans 14 amino acids. CDR3 loop: CASSADRGRGGYTF. CDR3 bases: TGCGCCAGCAGCGCCGACAGGGGAAGGGGTGGCTACACCTTC.

This clone has a handful of counts. The rearrangement joins TRBV18 to TRBJ1-3; D not certain. Trimming took 4 bases from V and 1 from J, leaving 14 bases between them. The CDR3 is made up of 16 amino acids. Germline CDR1 and CDR2: KGHSH and LQKENI. This CDR3 is CASSLQTTQSGNTIYF. Written as DNA, the CDR3 is TGTGCCAGCTCACTACAGACAACCCAATCTGGAAACACCATATATTTT.

The CDR3 DNA reads as TGTGCCAGCAGCGAACAGGGGAACACCGGGGAGCTGTTTTTT. This sequence encodes CASSEQGNTGELFF. The rearrangement joins TRBV7-9 to TRBJ2-2; possibly TRBD1 for D (6 bases). This CDR3 is built from 14 residues. In germline, CDR1 is SEHNR, CDR2 FQNEAQ (reference sequence). V was trimmed by 5 bases and J by 1 base, leaving 8 bases between them.

J is TRBJ2-1 and V is TRBV7-7, with D possibly matching TRBD2 (6 bases). The CDR3 runs to 15 residues. The V end was cut by 5 bases, the J end by 4 bases, with 15 bases between. Germline V lookup: CDR1 SSHAT, CDR2 FNYEAQ (reference sequence). CDR3 region: CASSPSAGSYNEQFF. The CDR3, as DNA: TGTGCCAGCAGCCCATCCGCGGGGTCATACAATGAGCAGTTCTTC.

CDR3 DNA sequence: TGCAGTGCTAGGGAAACAGGAGGCTACACCTTC. It codes for CSARETGGYTF. This chain links TRBV20-1 with TRBJ1-2; D is perhaps TRBD1 (5 bases). The germline V and J ends were trimmed by 3 bases and 8 bases, with 10 bases remaining between them. Germline CDR1 is DFQATT and CDR2 is SNEGSKA (reference sequence). This CDR3 is 11 amino acids long.

The chain is built from TRBV9 and TRBJ2-1; 7 bases are a match to TRBD1. Germline V gene lookup returns CDR1 SGDLS and CDR2 YYNGEE. The CDR3 totals 16 residues. V dropped 0 bases and J dropped 6; count of bases not matched to a gene: 9. This CDR3 reads CASSVGVTGSVNEQFF. Here the CDR3 DNA reads TGTGCCAGCAGCGTAGGCGTGACAGGGTCTGTCAATGAGCAGTTCTTC.

The J gene is TRBJ2-2, the V gene TRBV28; 7 nucleotides match TRBD2. J was trimmed by 8 bases and V by 3 bases; bases with no gene match: 12. CDR1 and CDR2 (germline): MDHEN, SYDVKM. The CDR3 covers 16 residues. This CDR3 reads CASSFSGFYESGELFF. As DNA, the CDR3 is TGTGCCAGCAGTTTTAGCGGGTTCTACGAAAGTGGGGAGCTGTTTTTT.

The chain links TRBV5-6 to TRBJ2-5; D uncertain. The CDR3 covers 13 residues. Looked up from germline, CDR1 is SGHDT and CDR2 is YYEEEE. V was pared by 2 bases and J by 2 bases, with 7 bases between. The CDR3 here is CASSFGRQETQYF. CDR3 nucleotides: TGTGCCAGCAGCTTTGGCAGACAAGAGACCCAGTACTTC. The full variable domain, rest sourced from reference TRBV5-6 and TRBJ2-5, is DAGVTQSPTHLIKTRGQQVTLRCSPKSGHDTVSWYQQALGQGPQFIFQYYEEEERQRGNFPDRFSGHQFPNYSSELNVNALLLGDSALYLCASSFGRQETQYFGPGTRLLVL.

V usage is TRBV18 and J usage is TRBJ2-7; maybe TRBD2 (6 bases). Germline CDR1 KGHSH, CDR2 LQKENI. Trimming shortened V by 2 bases and J by 2 bases, and 16 bases separated the two germline ends. The CDR3 extends over 16 amino acids. This chain's CDR3 is CASSPGAKRAAYEQYF. In DNA form, the CDR3 reads TGTGCCAGCTCACCAGGGGCCAAGCGGGCCGCCTACGAGCAGTACTTC.

The rearrangement joins TRBV6-1 to TRBJ1-5, with D tentatively TRBD1 (5 bases). The CDR3 has 14 residues. Germline-derived CDR1 and CDR2 are MNHNS and SASEGT. V shed 1 base and J shed 3 bases, with 7 bases lying between them. CDR3 protein: CASSEGQTNQPQHF. The DNA for the CDR3 is TGTGCCAGCAGTGAAGGACAGACCAATCAGCCCCAGCATTTT.

The rearrangement uses TRBV19 and TRBJ1-5; a possible D gene is TRBD1 (6 bases). The V end lost 5 bases, the J end lost 0 bases, and 11 bases lay between the germline ends. Germline CDR1 LNHDA, CDR2 SQIVND (reference sequence). The length of the CDR3 is 15 residues. The CDR3 is CASSFTGHSNQPQHF. CDR3 in DNA: TGTGCCAGTAGTTTTACAGGGCATAGCAATCAGCCCCAGCATTTT.

This chain joins TRBV4-1 and TRBJ2-3, with 14 positions matching TRBD2. The CDR3 spans 20 residues. Germline V gene lookup returns CDR1 MGHRA and CDR2 YSYEKL. With 5 bases clipped from V and 0 bases from J, the junction kept 13 bases outside the gene matches. The CDR3 here is CASSSQRTSGGSTSTDTQYF. The CDR3 DNA sequence: TGCGCCAGCAGCTCACAGCGGACTAGCGGGGGGTCTACTAGCACAGATACGCAGTATTTT.

V usage is TRBV6-1 and J usage is TRBJ2-3, with 9 bases that match TRBD1. The CDR3 has 15 residues. The junction had 9 bases not matched to a gene; V was cut back by 8 bases and J by 3 bases. Germline V CDR1 and CDR2: MNHNS, SASEGT. CDR3 in DNA: TGTGCCAGCCAGTGGGGGACAGGGAGGACAGATACGCAGTATTTT. Amino acids: CASQWGTGRTDTQYF.

This chain links TRBV7-9 with TRBJ1-2, with 10 bases fitting TRBD1. V trimming: 1 base; J trimming: 1 base; junction bases outside the gene matches: 3. From germline, CDR1 is SEHNR and CDR2 FQNEAQ (reference sequence). The CDR3 sequence is 16 residues long. The CDR3 is CASSLVRDRGNYGYTF. In nucleotides, the CDR3 is TGTGCCAGCAGCTTAGTTCGGGACAGGGGTAACTATGGCTACACCTTC.

V and J are TRBV7-2 and TRBJ2-7, with D perhaps matching TRBD1 (5 bases). Germline loops: CDR1 SGHTA, CDR2 FQGNSA. This CDR3 has 13 amino acids. Trimming pared 5 bases from V and 2 bases from J, leaving 10 bases between. DNA for the CDR3: TGTGCCAGCAGCCCACGGACACCCTACGAGCAGTACTTC. Protein: CASSPRTPYEQYF.

In its sample, this clone was seen once. DNA of the CDR3: TGTGCCAGCACCCCCCTGCGGGAGACCGGGGAGCTGTTTTTT. Amino acids: CASTPLRETGELFF. This rearrangement joins TRBV13 to TRBJ2-2; 7 bases map to TRBD2. The length of the CDR3 is 14 residues. The J segment lost 5 bases and the V segment lost 7 bases, leaving 7 bases of the junction unmatched. CDR1 is PRHDT, CDR2 FYEKMQ, per germline (reference sequence).